This TCR beta chain is drawn from a study of cytomegalovirus exposure and HLA in healthy donors. This clone has a handful of counts. Its target is not known. Trimming pared 3 bases from V and 0 bases from J, leaving 14 bases between. Looked up from germline, CDR1 is MNHEY and CDR2 is SVGAGI. The CDR3 has 16 residues. With 60 Vbeta and 13 Jbeta primers, the PCR was carried out. Per the original methods: Roughly 80 million unique TCR beta chains, 10 million to 14 million shared, were counted in a later analysis. Only in-frame clones appear in the TCRdb table, and some are missing; sequencing was by immunoSEQ multiplex PCR. That table furnishes V, J and clone size, whereas the DNA furnished D and trimming. This sample has around 190,000 clones, with roughly 87% found just once. Study-wide findings and caveats: The study listed some 160 cytomegalovirus-associated TCR beta chains.

All donors participated as healthy donors of bone marrow. This receptor was taken from a boy aged 2-15 years in good health and CMV-seronegative. The rearrangement uses TRBV6-5 and TRBJ2-5, with D perhaps TRBD1 (6 bases). The sequenced sample was PBMCs. The CDR3 reads CASSYDRNRYQETQYF. The CDR3 nucleotides read TGTGCCAGCAGTTATGACAGGAATAGGTACCAAGAGACCCAGTACTTC.